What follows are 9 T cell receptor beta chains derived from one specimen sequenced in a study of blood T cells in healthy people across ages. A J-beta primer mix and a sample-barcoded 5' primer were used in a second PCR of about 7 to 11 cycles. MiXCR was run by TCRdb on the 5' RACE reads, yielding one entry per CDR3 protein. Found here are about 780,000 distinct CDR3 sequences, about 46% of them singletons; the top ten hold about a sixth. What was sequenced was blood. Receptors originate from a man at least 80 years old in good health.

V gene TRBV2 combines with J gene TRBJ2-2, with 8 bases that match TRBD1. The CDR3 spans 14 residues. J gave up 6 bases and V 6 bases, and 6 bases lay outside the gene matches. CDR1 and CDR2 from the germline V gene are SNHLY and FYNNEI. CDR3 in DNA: TGTGCCAGCAGCGAATTACAGGGGGCCGGGGAGCTGTTTTTT. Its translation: CASSELQGAGELFF.

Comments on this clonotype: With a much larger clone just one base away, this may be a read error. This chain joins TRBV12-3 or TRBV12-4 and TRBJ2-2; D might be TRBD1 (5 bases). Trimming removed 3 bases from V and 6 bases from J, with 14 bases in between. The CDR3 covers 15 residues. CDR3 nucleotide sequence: TGTGCCAGCAGTTTGGTCAGGGCTAGGGCCGGGGAGCTGTTTTTT. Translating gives CASSLVRARAGELFF.

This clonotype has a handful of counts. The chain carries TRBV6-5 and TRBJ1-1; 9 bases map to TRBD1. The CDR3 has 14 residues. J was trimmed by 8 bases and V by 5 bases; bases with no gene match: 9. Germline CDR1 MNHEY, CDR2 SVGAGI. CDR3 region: CASSRRQGDHEAFF. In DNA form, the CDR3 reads TGTGCCAGCAGTAGACGACAGGGGGATCACGAAGCTTTCTTT.

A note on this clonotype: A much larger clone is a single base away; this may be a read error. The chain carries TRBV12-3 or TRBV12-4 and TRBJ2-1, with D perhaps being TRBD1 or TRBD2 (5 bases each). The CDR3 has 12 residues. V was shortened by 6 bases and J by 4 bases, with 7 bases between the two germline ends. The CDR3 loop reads CASRGEYNEQFF. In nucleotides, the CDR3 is TGTGCCAGCAGGGGGGAGTACAATGAGCAGTTCTTC.

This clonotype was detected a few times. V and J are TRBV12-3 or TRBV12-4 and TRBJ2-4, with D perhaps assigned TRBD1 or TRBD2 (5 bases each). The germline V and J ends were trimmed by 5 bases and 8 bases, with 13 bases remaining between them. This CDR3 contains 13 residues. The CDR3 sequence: CASSGGPGDIQYF. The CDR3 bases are TGTGCCAGCAGTGGGGGACCTGGGGACATTCAGTACTTC.

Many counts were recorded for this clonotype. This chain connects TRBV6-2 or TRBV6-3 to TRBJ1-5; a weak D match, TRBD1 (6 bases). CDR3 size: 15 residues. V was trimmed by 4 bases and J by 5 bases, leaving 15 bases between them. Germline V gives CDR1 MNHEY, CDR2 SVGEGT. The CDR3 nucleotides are TGTGCCAGCAGTTCCGGCGTACAGGGACATCAGCCCCAGCATTTT. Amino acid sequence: CASSSGVQGHQPQHF.

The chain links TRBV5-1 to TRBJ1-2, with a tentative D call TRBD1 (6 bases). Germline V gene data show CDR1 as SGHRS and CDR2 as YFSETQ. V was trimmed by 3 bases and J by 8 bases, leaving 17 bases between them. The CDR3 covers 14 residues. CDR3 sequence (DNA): TGCGCCAGCAGCTCAGGGGAGAGGAGTAGAGGCTACACCTTC. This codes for CASSSGERSRGYTF. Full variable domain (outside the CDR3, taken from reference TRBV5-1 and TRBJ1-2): KAGVTQTPRYLIKTRGQQVTLSCSPISGHRSVSWYQQTPGQGLQFLFEYFSETQRNKGNFPGRFSGRQFSNSRSEMNVSTLELGDSALYLCASSSGERSRGYTFGSGTRLTVV.

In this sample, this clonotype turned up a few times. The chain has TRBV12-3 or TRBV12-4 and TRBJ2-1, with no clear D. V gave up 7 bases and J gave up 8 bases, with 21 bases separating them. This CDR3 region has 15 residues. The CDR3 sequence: CASIHQGLGGDEQFF. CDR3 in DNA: TGTGCCAGCATTCACCAAGGGCTGGGCGGCGATGAGCAGTTCTTC.

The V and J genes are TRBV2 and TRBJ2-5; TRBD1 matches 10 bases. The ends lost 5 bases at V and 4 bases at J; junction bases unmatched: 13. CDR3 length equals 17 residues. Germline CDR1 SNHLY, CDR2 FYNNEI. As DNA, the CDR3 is TGTGCCAGCAGTTTCGCTAGGGGGGACAGGGGTGGAGAGACCCAGTACTTC. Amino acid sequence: CASSFARGDRGGETQYF.